The rows below give T cell receptor beta chains drawn from one sample of a study of CD8 T cells in ankylosing spondylitis. One entry per CDR3 protein results from TCRdb running MiXCR on the 5' RACE reads. There are about 310,000 distinct CDR3 sequences in the sample; around 21% occur only once, and approximately 3.7% lies in the top ten. The material sequenced was blood, either unsorted or a sorted T cell fraction (not recorded which). Receptors originate from a female donor with ankylosing spondylitis or in good health (not recorded which). Each CDR3 is given with its conserved first and last residue. The D gene is left open where the match is weak. Only some rows state a clone size, as once, few, many or a class for expanded clones.

d_call: NA
v_call: TRBV20-1
clone_size: few
j_call: TRBJ1-2
cdr3_nt: TGCAGTGCTAGCCCCACCCTGACGGCTAACTATGGCTACACCTTC
cdr3_aa: CSASPTLTANYGYTF

d_call: NA
v_call: TRBV28
clone_size: few
j_call: TRBJ2-3
cdr3_nt: TGTGCCAGCAGTCATGGGTCAGATACGCAGTATTTT
cdr3_aa: CASSHGSDTQYF

d_call: TRBD2
v_call: TRBV11-2
clone_size: NA
j_call: TRBJ2-1
cdr3_nt: TGTGCCAGCAGCTTAGTTCGACTAGCGGGAAAATCTGAGCAGTTCTTC
cdr3_aa: CASSLVRLAGKSEQFF

d_call: TRBD2
v_call: TRBV28
clone_size: NA
j_call: TRBJ2-3
cdr3_nt: TGTGCCAGCAGTTTAAGCGGGAGTCGTGCAGATACGCAGTATTTT
cdr3_aa: CASSLSGSRADTQYF

d_call: NA
v_call: TRBV12-3/TRBV12-4
clone_size: NA
j_call: TRBJ2-1
cdr3_nt: TGTGCCAGCAGTCCAGACAGGGAGGATGAGCAGTTCTTC
cdr3_aa: CASSPDREDEQFF

d_call: NA
v_call: TRBV2
clone_size: NA
j_call: TRBJ1-1
cdr3_nt: TGTGCCAGCAAGGCCGACAGTATCACTGAAGCTTTCTTT
cdr3_aa: CASKADSITEAFF

d_call: NA
v_call: TRBV12-5
clone_size: NA
j_call: TRBJ2-5
cdr3_nt: TGTGCTAGTGGTCTGAGGGGCGAGACCCAGTACTTC
cdr3_aa: CASGLRGETQYF

d_call: NA
v_call: TRBV29-1
clone_size: NA
j_call: TRBJ2-1
cdr3_nt: TGCAGCGTTAAGCCGGGTGGGGTCGGGGTAGAGCAGTTCTTC
cdr3_aa: CSVKPGGVGVEQFF

d_call: NA
v_call: TRBV6-6
clone_size: NA
j_call: TRBJ2-7
cdr3_nt: TGTGCCAGCAGTTATTTTAGCTCCTACGAGCAGTACTTC
cdr3_aa: CASSYFSSYEQYF

d_call: NA
v_call: TRBV25-1
clone_size: many
j_call: TRBJ1-2
cdr3_nt: TGTGCCAGCAGTGAAGCGTTCTATGGCTACACCTTC
cdr3_aa: CASSEAFYGYTF

d_call: NA
v_call: TRBV12-3/TRBV12-4
clone_size: many
j_call: TRBJ2-3
cdr3_nt: TGTGCCAGCAGTTTCAGTTCAGGGGATACGCAGTATTTT
cdr3_aa: CASSFSSGDTQYF

d_call: TRBD2
v_call: TRBV18
clone_size: NA
j_call: TRBJ2-1
cdr3_nt: TGTGCCAGCTCACCCCTAGCGGGAGAAAGCAATGAGCAGTTCTTC
cdr3_aa: CASSPLAGESNEQFF

d_call: NA
v_call: TRBV20-1
clone_size: many
j_call: TRBJ2-1
cdr3_nt: TGCAGTGCTGGCCGGGATCCCTTTTACAATGAGCAGTTCTTC
cdr3_aa: CSAGRDPFYNEQFF

d_call: NA
v_call: TRBV14
clone_size: NA
j_call: TRBJ2-5
cdr3_nt: TGTGCCAGCAGCCAGAGACAGGGAGGAGGAGAGACCCAGTACTTC
cdr3_aa: CASSQRQGGGETQYF

d_call: TRBD2
v_call: TRBV5-1
clone_size: few
j_call: TRBJ2-1
cdr3_nt: TGCGCCAGCAGCTTGGCTCACGGTTCCGGGACTAGCGGGAGGGCCGCGCGAGTCTTC
cdr3_aa: CASSLAHGSGTSGRAARVF

d_call: TRBD2
v_call: TRBV19
clone_size: few
j_call: TRBJ2-5
cdr3_nt: TGTGCCACGTCCCCTAGCGGCCAAGAGACCCAGTACTTC
cdr3_aa: CATSPSGQETQYF

d_call: TRBD1
v_call: TRBV4-2
clone_size: NA
j_call: TRBJ1-5
cdr3_nt: TGTGCCAGCAGCCAAGAACAGGGGCCCAATCAGCCCCAGCATTTT
cdr3_aa: CASSQEQGPNQPQHF